The source of this T cell receptor (beta chain) is a study of TIL therapy for anti-PD-1-resistant metastatic lung cancer. Study-wide background: By whole-exome sequencing, median non-synonymous tumor mutation burden was roughly 1.4 mutations per megabase.

The time point is: pre-treatment sample, taken before nivolumab and TIL therapy. Tumor tissue came from excised metastases, mostly pleural nodules or supraclavicular lymph nodes. The CDR3 is 16 amino acids. J was trimmed by 2 bases and V by 4 bases; bases with no gene match: 6. Germline V gene data show CDR1 as SGHRS and CDR2 as YFSETQ. The immunoSEQ assay was v3. Clones were sequenced by immunoSEQ multiplex PCR, and TCRdb holds only the in-frame ones, with some missing. The sample carries about 95,000 clones, roughly 65% recorded once. The receptor comes from a person aged 25-85 years with non-small cell lung cancer. The sequencing used tumor tissue, collected at baseline. The chain combines TRBV5-1 with TRBJ2-1, with 10 positions matching TRBD1. The CDR3 DNA sequence: TGCGCCAGCAGCCCAGGGACAGGGGATACCTACAATGAGCAGTTCTTC. Its translation: CASSPGTGDTYNEQFF.